The subject of this entry is one T cell receptor beta chain. What it binds is unknown. Germline V gene sequence: CDR1 SGHAT, CDR2 FQNNGV. V was pared by 1 base and J by 0 bases, with 7 bases between. This CDR3 contains 15 residues. Profiled with immunoSEQ multiplex PCR; TCRdb holds only in-frame clones, not every one. This sample has around 50,000 clones, with 85% to 95% found just once. The sample originates from a study of T cells after posttransplantation cyclophosphamide. Study-level results: Recipient CMV seropositivity and CMV reactivation strongly tracked TRB clonality. Donor-recipient repertoire similarity was low at 1-2 months, rising over year one. TRB overlap between skin or GI tissue T cells and blood was limited.

The sequenced sample consisted of PBMCs. The chain carries TRBV11-2 and TRBJ1-3; D is ambiguous. The sequence was collected from a woman aged 45-65 years in good health and a related stem cell transplant donor. CDR3 bases: TGTGCCAGCAGCTTAGGAGGTAGCTCTGGAAACACCATATATTTT. Translated, it gives CASSLGGSSGNTIYF.